Listed below are T cell receptor beta chains from one sample, sequenced in a study of OX40 agonist ivuxolimab in advanced cancers. The table came from immunoSEQ multiplex PCR; TCRdb's copy has only in-frame clones and leaves some out. The table shows approximately 70,000 clones, with around 90% occurring only once. The material was CD4+ or CD8+ T cells sorted from blood, obtained in a trial of the OX40 agonist ivuxolimab. The receptors originated from an adult with an advanced solid tumor such as melanoma, head and neck, liver or kidney cancer. Both conserved end residues are part of each CDR3.

j_call v_call cdr3_aa
TRBJ2-4 TRBV5-5 CASSRGRERAIQYF
TRBJ2-2 TRBV7-2 CASSLVTKNTGELFF
TRBJ2-4 TRBV19 CASTPAVAKNIQYF
TRBJ2-5 TRBV29-1 CSVLGADQETQYF
TRBJ2-3 TRBV5-1 CASSLGAGGPDTQYF
TRBJ2-4 TRBV2 CASSGTEGNIQYF
TRBJ1-1 TRBV19 CASTLGISDTEAFF
TRBJ1-1 TRBV27 CASRHFGSNTEAFF
TRBJ2-1 TRBV6-5 CASSYSWTGYNEQFF
TRBJ1-2 TRBV19 CASSADRVAGYTF
TRBJ1-3 TRBV9 CASSVGEGSSGNTIYF
TRBJ2-7 TRBV10-3 CAIKERDNSYEQYF
TRBJ2-2 TRBV14 CASSQSSTGELFF
TRBJ1-5 TRBV28 CASSRDANQPQHF
TRBJ2-2 TRBV19 CASWGANTGELFF
TRBJ1-1 TRBV7-2 CASSLTTGSGNTEAFF
TRBJ2-7 TRBV18 CASSRTGVVPYF
TRBJ2-1 TRBV13 CASSFGQGDGNEQFF
TRBJ2-1 TRBV10-1 CASSERRGMDNEQFF
TRBJ1-4 TRBV9 CASSLRDGHNEKLFF
TRBJ1-1 TRBV7-8 CASSPASTEAFF
TRBJ1-6 TRBV9 CASSQSGGGSPLHF
TRBJ1-4 TRBV30 CAWKFVGAREKLFF
TRBJ1-4 TRBV5-5 CASSLRTGYGEKLFF
TRBJ2-7 TRBV5-4 CASSLSHMSSYEQYF
TRBJ2-5 TRBV5-1 CASSSEIPSGTQYF
. TRBV9 CASSPSVMVGSSYEQYF
TRBJ2-2 TRBV14 CASSHWGQGPTGELFF
TRBJ1-5 TRBV30 CAWSLGVNQPQHF
TRBJ1-1 TRBV9 CASSVVRGGNTEAFF
TRBJ2-3 TRBV2 CASSDGPVPWYF
TRBJ2-1 TRBV19 CASRRQGLYNEQFF
TRBJ1-4 TRBV6-1 CASSVAYPTNEKLFF
TRBJ2-7 TRBV7-2 CASSSRTSGSSYEQYF
TRBJ1-1 TRBV18 CASSPRSVNTEAFF
TRBJ2-7 TRBV19 CASSTGTGVREQYF
TRBJ2-7 TRBV28 CASTSIGQPTYEQYF
TRBJ2-1 TRBV14 CASSQGMNEQFF
TRBJ1-1 TRBV27 CASTGHAKGRQIGTEAFF
TRBJ1-2 TRBV5-1 CASSLIDTNYGYTF
TRBJ2-7 TRBV12-5 CASGLTGSSYEQYF
TRBJ1-5 TRBV30 CAWSVGGASNQPQHF
TRBJ1-2 TRBV9 CASSATLPRGDGYTF
TRBJ1-3 TRBV9 CASSPITGNSGNTIYF
TRBJ1-5 TRBV2 CASSKPSHRGSFQPQHF
TRBJ2-1 TRBV11-1 CASSLAMSGTYNEQFF
TRBJ2-5 TRBV2 CASSAAGALQETQYF
TRBJ2-1 TRBV2 CASRGEYNEQFF
TRBJ2-2 TRBV19 CASSVTGTGELFF
TRBJ2-1 TRBV20-1 CSASLNAGQFF
TRBJ1-1 TRBV7-9 CASSIGHQNTEAFF
TRBJ1-3 TRBV7-9 CASSSGQGADTIYF